This record concerns one T cell receptor (beta chain) sequence. Antigen: not known. The entry originates in a study of T cell repertoires in cytomegalovirus infection. Across the study: Well-studied HLA-B-restricted CMV epitopes were used in the study alongside recently identified HLA-C-restricted ones. Both CMV infection and a matching HLA type were indicated by public TCR beta signatures.

Germline V gives CDR1 LNHDA, CDR2 SQIVND (reference sequence). The CDR3 has 17 residues. V dropped 6 bases and J dropped 1; count of bases not matched to a gene: 12. Each CDR3 protein gets one entry after TCRdb re-called the reads with MiXCR. The sample includes some 500,000 distinct CDR3 sequences, approximately 40% of them seen just once. Study-wide results and caveats: Identification of carriers of CMV plus the relevant HLA was achieved through cumulative public TCR beta family frequency.

The receptor comes from a human donor in good health (CMV status not recorded). Some clones in this sample may be carry-over from other donors' samples. Material: cultured PBMCs, obtained from culture after CMV antigen stimulation. The chain joins TRBV19 to TRBJ1-1; 9 bases are a match to TRBD1. The CDR3 sequence: CASSLVPGQGPNTEAFF. CDR3 in DNA: TGTGCCAGTAGCCTAGTCCCGGGACAGGGACCGAACACTGAAGCTTTCTTT.